This T cell receptor beta chain stems from a study of cytomegalovirus exposure and HLA in healthy donors. The overall study: Early on, a data release was issued that held 65 million to 100 million unique TCRs from HLA-typed donors. Of all 400 or so donors who were genotyped, about 84% belonged to the Caucasian-associated ancestry cluster.

Both 60 Vbeta primers and 13 Jbeta primers went into the PCR. Generated by immunoSEQ multiplex PCR, the TCRdb table keeps only in-frame clones and is missing some. The profile shows about 160,000 clones, around nine tenths of them singletons. The V gene lost 4 bases and the J gene lost 5 bases, with 15 bases spanning the gap. CDR1 SGHTA and CDR2 FQGTGA come from the germline V gene. The CDR3 is made up of 14 amino acids. Sequences were obtained from PBMCs. The clonotype was recovered from a woman aged 25 to 39 in good health and CMV-seronegative. The chain recombines TRBV7-3 with TRBJ2-7, with D perhaps TRBD1 (6 bases). The CDR3 coding sequence is TGTGCCAGCAGCTCCAGCGAACAGGGCGACGAGCAGTACTTC. Encoded protein: CASSSSEQGDEQYF.